Reported below is one T cell receptor (beta chain). The antigen remains undetermined. The data were taken from a study of T cell responses to AZD1222 COVID-19 vaccine. In the study overall: Second-dose timings of about 4 or about 12 weeks were pooled.

This table comes from immunoSEQ multiplex PCR, and its TCRdb copy is limited to in-frame clones, with some not included. The table records about 55,000 clones, roughly nine tenths of them present only once. The CDR3 has 17 residues. The V and J ends lost 2 bases and 1 base respectively, with 14 bases between them. CDR1 is SNHLY, CDR2 FYNNEI, per germline. Study-wide results and caveats: Mapped onto spike, vaccine-associated CD4 TCRs spanned it and were dominant at 160-218 and 743-854. In a largely white British group with more females than males, clonal diversity was possibly underestimated.

The sequencing used peripheral blood, collected on day 0 of AZD1222 vaccination. The receptor was isolated from an adult in good health. The gene calls are TRBV2 and TRBJ2-2; the D gene could be TRBD1 or TRBD2 (6 bases each). DNA for the CDR3: TGTGCCAGCAGTGAAAACGGGGGCCTTCTGAACACCGGGGAGCTGTTTTTT. It translates to CASSENGGLLNTGELFF.